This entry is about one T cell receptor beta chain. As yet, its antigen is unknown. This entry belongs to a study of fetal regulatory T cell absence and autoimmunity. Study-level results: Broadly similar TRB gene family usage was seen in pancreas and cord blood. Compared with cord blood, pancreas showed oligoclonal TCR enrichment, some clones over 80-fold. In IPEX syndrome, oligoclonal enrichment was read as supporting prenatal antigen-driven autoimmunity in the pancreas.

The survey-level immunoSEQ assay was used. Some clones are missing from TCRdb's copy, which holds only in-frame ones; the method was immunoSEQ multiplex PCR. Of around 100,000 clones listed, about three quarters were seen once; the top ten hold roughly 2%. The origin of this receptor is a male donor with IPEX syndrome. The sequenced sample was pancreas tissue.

The CDR3 DNA sequence: TGTGCCAGCAGCCTGTGGGGTGGCGGGGACTATGGCTACACCTTC. It encodes CASSLWGGGDYGYTF. The chain recombines TRBV11-3 with TRBJ1-2; D is unclear. Looked up from germline, CDR1 is SGHNT and CDR2 is YENEEA. V was cut by 5 bases and J by 3 bases, with 16 bases left in between. The CDR3 is 15 amino acids.